The TCR beta chain under discussion was sequenced for a study of blood T cell repertoires in COVID-19. V was pared by 6 bases and J by 4 bases, with 4 bases of the junction left unmatched. The germline gives CDR1 KGHSH, CDR2 LQKENI. The CDR3 spans 14 residues. Sequencing was performed with immunoSEQ multiplex PCR; in TCRdb, only in-frame clones are kept and a portion is missing. The sample lists around 130,000 clones, less than 90% occurring once. Recovered Cohort 3 donors showed two negative PCRs, clearance, or symptom resolution. What was sequenced was PBMCs or T cells enriched from blood (not recorded which). The rearrangement links TRBV18 to TRBJ2-7; 12 bases match TRBD2. This sequence originates from a man in his thirties or forties who had recovered from COVID-19. The CDR3 sequence is CASSRTSGDYEQYV. CDR3 bases: TGTGCCAGCTCGAGGACTAGCGGGGATTACGAGCAGTACGTC.